The entry below describes one T cell receptor (beta chain). Its target is unknown. The repertoire was sequenced with immunoSEQ multiplex PCR; TCRdb's copy has only in-frame clones and lacks some. The table has some 30,000 clones, nearly 95% seen once. The data stem from a study of OX40 agonist ivuxolimab in advanced cancers. Overall study: While on treatment, patients had intravenous ivuxolimab at 0.01 to 10 mg/kg every 2 weeks. Study-level results: Averaging showed that CD8+ T cells had more expanded clones than CD4+ did. Among expanded peripheral T cells, antigen specificity went undetermined.

Germline loops: CDR1 MNHNS, CDR2 SASEGT. V was clipped by 4 bases and J by 1 base, with 7 bases between them. This CDR3 region has 14 residues. Sequencing was performed on CD4+ or CD8+ T cells sorted from blood, taken in a trial of the OX40 agonist ivuxolimab. The chain carries TRBV6-1 and TRBJ2-2, with D possibly matching TRBD2 (5 bases). The clonotype was recovered from an adult with an advanced solid tumor such as melanoma, head and neck, liver or kidney cancer. The CDR3 here is CASSVGENTGELFF. In DNA, the CDR3 is TGTGCCAGCAGTGTCGGGGAGAACACCGGGGAGCTGTTTTTT.